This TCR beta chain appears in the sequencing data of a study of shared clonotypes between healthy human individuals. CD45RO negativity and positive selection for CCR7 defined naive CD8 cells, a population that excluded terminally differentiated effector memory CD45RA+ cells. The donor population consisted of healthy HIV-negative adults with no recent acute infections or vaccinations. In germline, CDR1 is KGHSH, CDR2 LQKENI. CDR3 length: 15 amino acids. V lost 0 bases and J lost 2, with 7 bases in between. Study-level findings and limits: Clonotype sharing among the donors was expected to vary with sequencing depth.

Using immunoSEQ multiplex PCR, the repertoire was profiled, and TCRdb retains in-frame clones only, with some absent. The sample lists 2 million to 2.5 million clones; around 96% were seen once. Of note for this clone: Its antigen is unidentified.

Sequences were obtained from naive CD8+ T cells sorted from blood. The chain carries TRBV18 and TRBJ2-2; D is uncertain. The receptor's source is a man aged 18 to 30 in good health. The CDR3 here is CASSPPEGNTGELFF. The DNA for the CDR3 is TGTGCCAGCTCACCACCAGAAGGAAACACCGGGGAGCTGTTTTTT.